These T cell receptor beta chains were read from a single sample in a study of blood T cell repertoires in COVID-19. Generated by immunoSEQ multiplex PCR, the TCRdb table keeps only in-frame clones and is missing some. The table has 150,000 to 200,000 clones, around 80% seen once. The sequencing sample was made of peripheral blood. The receptors come from a man in his 60s with acute or convalescent COVID-19. CDR3s include the opening cysteine and the closing phenylalanine or tryptophan. The D gene is left open where the match is weak. Clone size is shown for a subset of rows, as once, few, many or a class of expanded clone.

clone size,D gene,V gene,J gene,CDR3 DNA,CDR3 protein
few,TRBD1,TRBV5-1,TRBJ1-2,TGCGCCAGCAGCTTGACCCCCGGGACAGGGGACTATGGCTACACCTTC,CASSLTPGTGDYGYTF
NA,NA,TRBV19,TRBJ1-1,TGTGCCAGTAGTATGGGTTTCCAGGATGGGGCTTTCTTT,CASSMGFQDGAFF
NA,NA,TRBV7-3,TRBJ2-6,TGTGCCAGCAGCACCCTACAGGGACCCTCTGGGGCCAACGTCCTGACTTTC,CASSTLQGPSGANVLTF
NA,TRBD2,TRBV7-3,TRBJ2-6,TGTGCTACCGGGACTAGCGGTTCTGGGGCCAACGTCCTGACTTTC,CATGTSGSGANVLTF
NA,TRBD2,TRBV9,TRBJ2-7,TGTGCCAGCAGCGTCGGACTAGCGGTAAACCCCTACGAGCAGTACTTC,CASSVGLAVNPYEQYF
NA,NA,TRBV10-3,TRBJ2-6,TGTGCCGTTTCCCCAGGGGACTCTGGGGCCAACGTCCTGACTTTC,CAVSPGDSGANVLTF
once,TRBD1,TRBV9,TRBJ1-5,TGTGCCAGCAGCGTAGGACAGGGGGCAGGTCAGCCCCAGCATTTT,CASSVGQGAGQPQHF
NA,NA,TRBV7-9,TRBJ2-5,TGTGCCAGCAGCTTAGTAGGGGCTGAGACCCAGTACTTC,CASSLVGAETQYF
NA,TRBD1,TRBV20-1,TRBJ1-2,TGCAGTGCTAGTTTGGACAGGGTCGGCTATGGCTACACCTTC,CSASLDRVGYGYTF
NA,NA,TRBV24-1,TRBJ2-5,TGTGCCACCAGTGGTGACCTAGGGGACCAAGAGACCCAGTACTTC,CATSGDLGDQETQYF
NA,NA,TRBV27,TRBJ1-2,TGTGCCAGCAGTTTGTATGGGGGGAATGGCTACACCTTC,CASSLYGGNGYTF
NA,TRBD1,TRBV10-3,TRBJ2-7,TGTGCCATCAGTGGAAGGACTTTGACAGGGGGCGAGCAGTACTTC,CAISGRTLTGGEQYF
once,NA,TRBV1,TRBJ2-5,TGCACCAGCAGCCACCTGGGACTAGCGGGAGAAAATCAAGAGACCCAGTACTTC,CTSSHLGLAGENQETQYF
NA,TRBD1,TRBV19,TRBJ2-4,TGTGCCAGTAGTACAGGACAGGGTCCGGGCAAAAACATTCAGTACTTC,CASSTGQGPGKNIQYF
NA,TRBD2,TRBV7-6,TRBJ2-7,TGTGCCAGCAGCTCCTTAGCGGGAAGGAGCTCCTACGAGCAGTACTTC,CASSSLAGRSSYEQYF
NA,TRBD2,TRBV5-1,TRBJ2-1,TGCGCCAGCAGCTCGGGACTAGCGGGGTTCTATGAGCAGTTCTTC,CASSSGLAGFYEQFF
NA,TRBD2,TRBV3-1/TRBV3-2,TRBJ2-3,TGTGCCAGCAGCCAAAATGGGGCGGGGGTTGATACGCAGTATTTT,CASSQNGAGVDTQYF
once,TRBD2,TRBV30,TRBJ2-3,TGTGCCTGGAACCGTCTAGCGGGAGAATCGTCTTATACGCAGTATTTT,CAWNRLAGESSYTQYF
NA,NA,TRBV18,TRBJ2-7,TGTGCCAGCTCACCTCCGGCCAGCGGCAGCGAGCAGTACTTC,CASSPPASGSEQYF
once,TRBD2,TRBV7-2,TRBJ2-7,TGTGCCAGCAGCTTAGAGGGGGTTAGCGGGGGCTACGAGCAGTACTTC,CASSLEGVSGGYEQYF
few,TRBD1,TRBV2,TRBJ2-3,TGTGCCAGCAGTGAAGCTTGGGGACAGGCGGCAGATACGCAGTATTTT,CASSEAWGQAADTQYF
NA,NA,TRBV2,TRBJ1-1,TGTGCCAGCAGGATACGGGGGAATCAAAACACTGAAGCTTTCTTT,CASRIRGNQNTEAFF
NA,TRBD1,TRBV5-6,TRBJ1-1,TGTGCCAGCAGCTTTAGACAGGGGGTCATCGCTGAAGCTTTCTTT,CASSFRQGVIAEAFF
NA,NA,TRBV5-5,TRBJ2-3,TGTGCCAGCAGCTTCGGGGATACGCAGTATTTT,CASSFGDTQYF
once,NA,TRBV6-5,TRBJ2-1,TGTGCCAGCAGTCCTGAAGCTTTCTCCTACAATGAGCAGTTCTTC,CASSPEAFSYNEQFF
NA,TRBD1,TRBV14,TRBJ1-6,TGTGCCAGCAGCCTTCAGGGGGTCCAGAATTCACCCCTCCACTTT,CASSLQGVQNSPLHF
NA,TRBD1,TRBV6-5,TRBJ2-7,TGTGCCAGCAGACCCCGTCCGGACAGGGCATACGAGCAGTACTTC,CASRPRPDRAYEQYF